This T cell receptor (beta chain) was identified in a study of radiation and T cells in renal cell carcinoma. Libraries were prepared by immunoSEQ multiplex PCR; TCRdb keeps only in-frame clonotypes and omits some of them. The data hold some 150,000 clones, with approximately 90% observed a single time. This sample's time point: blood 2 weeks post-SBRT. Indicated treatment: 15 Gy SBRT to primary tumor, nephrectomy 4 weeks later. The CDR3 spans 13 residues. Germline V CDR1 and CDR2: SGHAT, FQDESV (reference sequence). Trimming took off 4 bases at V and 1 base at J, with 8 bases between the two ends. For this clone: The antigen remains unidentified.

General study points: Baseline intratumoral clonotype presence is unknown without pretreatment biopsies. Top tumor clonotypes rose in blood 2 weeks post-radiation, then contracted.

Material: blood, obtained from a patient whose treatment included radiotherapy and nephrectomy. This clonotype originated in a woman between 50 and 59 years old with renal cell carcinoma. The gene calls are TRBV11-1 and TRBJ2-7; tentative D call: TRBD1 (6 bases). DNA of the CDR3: TGTGCCAGCAGCTCGACAGGTTCCTACGAGCAGTACTTC. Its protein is CASSSTGSYEQYF.